The clone carrying this TCR beta chain was seen a single time. The sample belongs to a study of blood T cell repertoires in COVID-19. Study information: There were acute and convalescent COVID-19 samples, and they came from the United States, Italy and Spain. In each case, the material was cDNA or gDNA derived from T cells, B-cell-depleted T cells, or PBMCs.

In the study's own analysis: By means of reference gene primer amplification, nucleated cell counts were estimated. The protocol was immunoSEQ multiplex PCR, while the TCRdb copy is restricted to in-frame clones and leaves out a portion. The V and J calls and clone size are taken from that table; D and trimming were inferred from the DNA. The repertoire has 70,000 to 90,000 clones, about four fifths of them found once; the top ten carry 0.95% to 1.5%. The receptor's source is a woman aged 80 or over with acute or convalescent COVID-19. Sequencing was carried out using peripheral blood.

This CDR3 is CASSHEIGLAGGTGELFF. The CDR3 DNA reads as TGTGCCAGCAGCCATGAGATAGGACTAGCGGGAGGAACCGGGGAGCTGTTTTTT. V gene TRBV4-2 combines with J gene TRBJ2-2; 14 bases fit TRBD2. The trim removed 3 bases at V and 5 bases at J, leaving 8 bases unmatched. This CDR3 spans 18 amino acids. Germline values: CDR1 LGHNA, CDR2 YNFKEQ.